The clone carrying this TCR beta chain was counted many times. Its antigen is unidentified. The time point here: longitudinal time-point 3. 5'RACE employing 10-nucleotide random UMIs yielded the cDNA. Each CDR3 protein gets one entry after TCRdb re-called the 5' RACE reads with MiXCR. The profile shows fewer than 55,000 distinct CDR3 sequences, roughly 13% of them singletons. This sample is drawn from a study of neurological immune-mediated disorders. Points from the study as a whole: None of the CDR3 amino acid sequences in expanded clones turned up in more than one subject, which points to private repertoires in all groups. The most TCR clonal expansion was seen in HTLV-1-associated myelopathy, and the least was seen in multiple sclerosis, which fell below healthy controls.

Input material: PBMCs. The receptor's source is a male donor with HTLV-1-associated myelopathy (HAM/TSP).

The CDR3 bases are TGCGCCAGCAGCCAACCGACAGACCACTATGGCTACACCTTC. Protein: CASSQPTDHYGYTF. The chain carries TRBV4-1 and TRBJ1-2; D possibly corresponds to TRBD1 (5 bases). The CDR3 consists of 14 residues. Germline V lookup: CDR1 MGHRA, CDR2 YSYEKL. The V end was cut by 2 bases, the J end by 3 bases, with 10 bases between.